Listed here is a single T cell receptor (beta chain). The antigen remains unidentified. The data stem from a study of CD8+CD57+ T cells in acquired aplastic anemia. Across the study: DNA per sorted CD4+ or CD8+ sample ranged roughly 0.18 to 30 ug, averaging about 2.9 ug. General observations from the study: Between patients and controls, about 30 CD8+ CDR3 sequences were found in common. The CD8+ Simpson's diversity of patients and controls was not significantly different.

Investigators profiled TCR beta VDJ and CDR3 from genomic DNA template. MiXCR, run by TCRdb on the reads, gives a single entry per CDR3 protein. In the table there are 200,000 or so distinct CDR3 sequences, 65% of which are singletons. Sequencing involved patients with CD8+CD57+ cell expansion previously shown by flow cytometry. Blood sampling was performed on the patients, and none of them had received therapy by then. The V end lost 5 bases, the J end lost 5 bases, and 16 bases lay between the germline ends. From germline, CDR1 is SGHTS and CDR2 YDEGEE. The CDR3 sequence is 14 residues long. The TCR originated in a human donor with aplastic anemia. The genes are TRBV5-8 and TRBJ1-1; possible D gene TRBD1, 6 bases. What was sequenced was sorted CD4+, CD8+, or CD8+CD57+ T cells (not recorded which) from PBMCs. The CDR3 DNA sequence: TGTGCCAGCAGGCTAACAGGGTTTGGAACTGAAGCTTTCTTT. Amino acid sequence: CASRLTGFGTEAFF.